These 12 T cell receptor beta chains originate from one sample sequenced in a study of Graves' ophthalmopathy and Graves' hyperthyroidism. Scientists amplified the TCR beta CDR3 regions from RNA transcripts. An opening RT-PCR round employed HTBI primers and preceded a second-round multiplex PCR. MiXCR was run by TCRdb on the multiplex PCR reads, yielding one entry per CDR3 protein. This sample has fewer than 600,000 distinct CDR3 sequences, with around 14% found just once. The material sequenced was blood. The source is a young woman with Graves' ophthalmopathy.

This clonotype was detected only a few times. J is TRBJ2-2 and V is TRBV7-3; no firm D call. Between the trimmed V and J ends, which lost 5 bases and 4 bases, there was a span of 11 bases. CDR1 SGHTA and CDR2 FQGTGA come from the germline V gene. This CDR3 comprises 14 residues. The CDR3 DNA reads as TGTGCCAGCAGCCCGCACTTGAGCACCGGGGAGCTGTTTTTT. Translated: CASSPHLSTGELFF. Variable domain in full (rest from reference TRBV7-3 and TRBJ2-2): GAGVSQTPSNKVTEKGKYVELRCDPISGHTALYWYRQSLGQGPEFLIYFQGTGAADDSGLPNDRFFAVRPEGSVSTLKIQRTERGDSAVYLCASSPHLSTGELFFGEGSRLTVL.

Only a few counts were recorded for this clonotype. The rearrangement joins TRBV6-1 to TRBJ2-5, with TRBD2 as a possible D gene (6 bases). Trimming took 1 base from V and 3 from J, leaving 15 bases between them. CDR1 MNHNS and CDR2 SASEGT come from the germline V gene. The CDR3 has 16 residues. The chain's CDR3 is CASSEGAWDLEETQYF. The CDR3 DNA reads TGTGCCAGCAGTGAAGGGGCATGGGACTTAGAAGAGACCCAGTACTTC.

The rearrangement uses TRBV12-3 or TRBV12-4 and TRBJ2-7; 9 positions match TRBD1. This CDR3 contains 13 residues. V was clipped by 8 bases and J by 3 bases; unmatched bases: 5. This CDR3 reads CASARTGVYEQYF. CDR3 in DNA: TGTGCCAGCGCCAGGACAGGGGTCTACGAGCAGTACTTC.

This clonotype has ten or more counts. The V call is TRBV6-1, the J call TRBJ2-3; TRBD1 matches at 9 bases. Trimming at V came to 1 base and at J to 2 bases, leaving 4 bases not matched to a gene. Germline assignment: CDR1 MNHNS and CDR2 SASEGT. The CDR3 consists of 16 residues. The CDR3 region is CASSEGQGGDTDTQYF. The CDR3 DNA sequence: TGTGCCAGCAGTGAAGGACAGGGGGGGGACACAGATACGCAGTATTTT.

In the case of this clonotype: A read error may account for a junction end that differs from germline. This sequence joins TRBV6-5 and TRBJ2-7; 7 bases fit TRBD2. In germline, CDR1 is MNHEY, CDR2 SVGAGI. CDR3 length equals 15 residues. CDR3 coding DNA: TGTGCCAGCAGTTACTCGCGGGAGCCCTCCTACGATCAGTACTTC. Encoded protein: CASSYSREPSYDQYF.

A few counts support this clonotype. A read error is possible here, since a much larger clone lies one base away. The J gene is TRBJ2-7, the V gene TRBV29-1; D unclear. CDR1 is SQVTM and CDR2 is ANQGSEA in the germline V gene. There are 15 residues in the CDR3. The CDR3 coding sequence is TGCAGCGTTGATAGTCAGCACTACCCCTCCTACGAGCAGTGCTTC. Translating it yields CSVDSQHYPSYEQCF.

Many counts were recorded for this clonotype. The V gene is TRBV28, the J gene TRBJ1-6, with TRBD1 identical over 9 bases. The CDR3 totals 16 residues. Germline V gives CDR1 MDHEN, CDR2 SYDVKM. V dropped 5 bases and J dropped 11; count of bases not matched to a gene: 13. This CDR3 reads CASSPAGQGYSPPLHF. CDR3 nucleotide sequence: TGTGCCAGCAGTCCGGCAGGACAGGGGTACTCTCCACCCCTCCACTTT.

There are many counts of this clonotype. The chain links TRBV29-1 to TRBJ2-5; 8 bases match TRBD1. CDR1 SQVTM and CDR2 ANQGSEA come from the germline V gene. The CDR3 length is 12 residues. V lost 7 bases, J lost 4 bases, and 5 bases stayed unmatched. Here the CDR3 DNA reads TGCAGCGCTGGACAGGGTTCAGAGACCCAGTACTTC. Residues: CSAGQGSETQYF. The full variable domain, rest sourced from reference TRBV29-1 and TRBJ2-5, is SAVISQKPSRDICQRGTSLTIQCQVDSQVTMMFWYRQQPGQSLTLIATANQGSEATYESGFVIDKFPISRPNLTFSTLTVSNMSPEDSSIYLCSAGQGSETQYFGPGTRLLVL.

This clonotype was counted many times. The chain is built from TRBV30 and TRBJ1-5, with TRBD1 as a possible D gene (5 bases). Germline V gene sequence: CDR1 GTSNPN, CDR2 SVGIG (reference sequence). The ends were cut back, 4 bases at V and 2 bases at J, with 15 bases in the middle. This CDR3 region has 15 residues. CDR3 loop: CAWTWRGMGNQPQHF. The CDR3, as DNA: TGTGCCTGGACTTGGAGGGGAATGGGCAATCAGCCCCAGCATTTT.

At least ten counts were recorded for this clonotype. This sequence joins TRBV27 and TRBJ2-7; 11 nucleotides align to TRBD1. The V segment lost 2 bases and the J segment 2 bases; nucleotides outside the gene matches: 2. CDR1 is MNHEY and CDR2 is SMNVEV in the germline V gene (reference sequence). CDR3 size: 15 residues. CDR3 in amino acids: CASSLRTGGPYEQYF. CDR3 DNA: TGTGCCAGCAGTTTAAGGACAGGGGGCCCCTACGAGCAGTACTTC.

This clonotype was detected ten times or more. The chain combines TRBV2 with TRBJ1-1, with a tentative D call TRBD1 (5 bases). The CDR3 spans 12 residues. V lost 7 bases to trimming and J lost 5 bases, with 11 bases between them. Per the germline V gene, CDR1 is SNHLY and CDR2 is FYNNEI. In DNA form, the CDR3 reads TGTGCCAGCATTCCGGGGGTTACTGAAGCTTTCTTT. Translation: CASIPGVTEAFF.

The sample holds many counts of this clonotype. The chain is built from TRBV30 and TRBJ2-2; no reliable D call. CDR3 length: 15 amino acids. Germline V CDR1 and CDR2: GTSNPN, SVGIG (reference sequence). Trimming took off 0 bases at V and 4 bases at J, with 12 bases between the two ends. As DNA, the CDR3 is TGTGCCTGGAGTGTACTTCCTGGGTTCACCGGGGAGCTGTTTTTT. Protein: CAWSVLPGFTGELFF.